What follows are 4 T cell receptor beta chains derived from one specimen sequenced in a study of cytomegalovirus exposure and HLA in healthy donors. Primers: 60 Vbeta forward and 13 Jbeta reverse. Clones were sequenced by immunoSEQ multiplex PCR, and TCRdb holds only the in-frame ones, with some missing. The clone table shows about 140,000 clones, with the ten largest holding roughly 2.5%. The sequencing sample was made of PBMCs. The receptors were sampled from a man aged 40-49 years in good health and CMV-seronegative.

The CDR3 DNA reads TGCGCCAGGATTGGAAGGCAGGAGGAATACGAGCAGTACTTC. It yields the protein CARIGRQEEYEQYF. This chain connects TRBV10-1 to TRBJ2-7; maybe TRBD2 (5 bases). Germline CDR1 and CDR2: WNHNN and SYGVQD (reference sequence). The ends were cut back, 9 bases at V and 4 bases at J, with 19 bases in the middle. CDR3 size: 14 residues.

The chain joins TRBV27 to TRBJ1-3; D might be TRBD1 (6 bases). Germline loops: CDR1 MNHEY, CDR2 SMNVEV (reference sequence). Trimming shortened V by 4 bases and J by 4 bases, and 14 bases separated the two germline ends. The CDR3 is made up of 15 amino acids. The chain's CDR3 is CASSWKGGPGNTIYF. In DNA form, the CDR3 reads TGTGCCAGCAGTTGGAAGGGGGGGCCGGGAAACACCATATATTTT.

CDR3 protein: CASMAGGAEQYF. DNA of the CDR3: TGTGCCAGCATGGCAGGGGGCGCCGAGCAGTACTTC. V is TRBV6-1 and J is TRBJ2-7, with TRBD1 identical over 8 bases. CDR3 length: 12 amino acids. Germline values: CDR1 MNHNS, CDR2 SASEGT. The V segment lost 7 bases and the J segment 6 bases; nucleotides outside the gene matches: 5.

The rearrangement uses TRBV19 and TRBJ1-2, with 7 nucleotides matching TRBD1. CDR1 is LNHDA and CDR2 is SQIVND in the germline V gene (reference sequence). The CDR3 contains 13 residues. Unmatched junction bases numbered 3, after V lost 4 bases and J lost 4 bases. The CDR3 loop is CASSRDSLYGYTF. The DNA of the CDR3 is TGTGCCAGTAGTAGGGACAGCCTCTATGGCTACACCTTC.